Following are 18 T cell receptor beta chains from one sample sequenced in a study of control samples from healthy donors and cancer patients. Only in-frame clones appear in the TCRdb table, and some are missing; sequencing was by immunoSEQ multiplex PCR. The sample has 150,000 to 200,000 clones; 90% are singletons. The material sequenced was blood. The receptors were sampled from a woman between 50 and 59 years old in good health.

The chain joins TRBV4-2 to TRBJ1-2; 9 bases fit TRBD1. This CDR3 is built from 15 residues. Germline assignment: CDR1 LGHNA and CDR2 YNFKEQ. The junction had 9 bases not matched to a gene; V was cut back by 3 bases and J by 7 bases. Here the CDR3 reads CASSQSTQGARGYTF. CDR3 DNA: TGTGCCAGCAGCCAGAGCACACAGGGGGCCCGTGGCTACACCTTC.

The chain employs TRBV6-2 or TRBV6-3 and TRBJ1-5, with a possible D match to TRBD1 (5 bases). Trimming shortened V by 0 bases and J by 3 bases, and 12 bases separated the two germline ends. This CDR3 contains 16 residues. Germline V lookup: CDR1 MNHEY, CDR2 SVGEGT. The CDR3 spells CASSYSGATLNQPQHF. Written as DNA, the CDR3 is TGTGCCAGCAGTTACTCAGGGGCCACCCTCAATCAGCCCCAGCATTTT.

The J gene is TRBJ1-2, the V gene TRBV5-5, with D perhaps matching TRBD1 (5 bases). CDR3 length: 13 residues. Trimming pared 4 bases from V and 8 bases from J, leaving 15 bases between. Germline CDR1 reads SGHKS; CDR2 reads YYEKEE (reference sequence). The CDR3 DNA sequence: TGTGCCAGCAGCCGCGGGAGGGGCGAAGGCTACACCTTC. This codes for CASSRGRGEGYTF. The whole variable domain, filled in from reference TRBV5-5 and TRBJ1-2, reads DAGVTQSPTHLIKTRGQQVTLRCSPISGHKSVSWYQQVLGQGPQFIFQYYEKEERGRGNFPDRFSARQFPNYSSELNVNALLLGDSALYLCASSRGRGEGYTFGSGTRLTVV.

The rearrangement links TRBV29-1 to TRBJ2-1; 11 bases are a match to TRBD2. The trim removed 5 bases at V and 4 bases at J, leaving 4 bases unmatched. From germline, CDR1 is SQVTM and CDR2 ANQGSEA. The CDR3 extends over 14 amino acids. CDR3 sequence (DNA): TGCAGCGTTCCGACTAGCGGGGATTACAATGAGCAGTTCTTC. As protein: CSVPTSGDYNEQFF.

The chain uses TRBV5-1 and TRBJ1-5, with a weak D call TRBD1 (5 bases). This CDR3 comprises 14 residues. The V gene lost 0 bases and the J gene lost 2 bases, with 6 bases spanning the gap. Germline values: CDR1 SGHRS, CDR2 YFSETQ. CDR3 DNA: TGCGCCAGCAGCTTGGGGGGGGGCAATCAGCCCCAGCATTTT. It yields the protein CASSLGGGNQPQHF.

The CDR3 region is CASSPGWGSSYNEQFF. The CDR3 DNA follows: TGTGCCAGCAGCCCAGGTTGGGGAAGTTCCTACAATGAGCAGTTCTTC. V usage is TRBV7-3 and J usage is TRBJ2-1; D is unclear. Deletions cut 5 bases from V and 1 base from J, with 15 bases between. Germline CDR1 SGHTA, CDR2 FQGTGA. CDR3 length equals 16 residues.

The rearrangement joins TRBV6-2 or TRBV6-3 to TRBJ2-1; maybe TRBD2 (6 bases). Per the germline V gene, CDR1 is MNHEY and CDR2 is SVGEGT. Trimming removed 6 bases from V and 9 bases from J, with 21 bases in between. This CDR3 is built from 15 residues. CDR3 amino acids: CASSPRLGAGIEQFF. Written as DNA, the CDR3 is TGTGCCAGCAGCCCTAGACTAGGGGCGGGGATTGAGCAGTTCTTC.

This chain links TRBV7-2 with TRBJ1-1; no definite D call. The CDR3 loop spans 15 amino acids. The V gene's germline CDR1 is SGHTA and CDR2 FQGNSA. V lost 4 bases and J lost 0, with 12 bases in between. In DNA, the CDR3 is TGTGCCAGCAGCTACCGACAAAAAATGAACACTGAAGCTTTCTTT. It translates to CASSYRQKMNTEAFF.

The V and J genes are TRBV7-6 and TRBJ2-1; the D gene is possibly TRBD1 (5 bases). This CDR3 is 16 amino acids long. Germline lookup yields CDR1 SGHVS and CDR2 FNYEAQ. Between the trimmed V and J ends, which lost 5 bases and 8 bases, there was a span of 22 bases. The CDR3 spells CASSPLRGVGRDEQFF. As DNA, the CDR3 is TGTGCCAGCAGCCCACTCCGCGGTGTGGGGCGAGATGAGCAGTTCTTC.

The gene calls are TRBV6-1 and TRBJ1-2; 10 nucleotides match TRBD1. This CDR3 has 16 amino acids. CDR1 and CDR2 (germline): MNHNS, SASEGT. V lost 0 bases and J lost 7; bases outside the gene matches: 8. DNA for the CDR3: TGTGCCAGCAGTGAAGCGGGACAGGGGTCGTTTAGTGGCTACACCTTC. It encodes CASSEAGQGSFSGYTF.

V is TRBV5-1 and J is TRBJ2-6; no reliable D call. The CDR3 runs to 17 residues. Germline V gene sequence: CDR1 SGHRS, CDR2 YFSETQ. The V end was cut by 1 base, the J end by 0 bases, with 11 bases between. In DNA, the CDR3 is TGCGCCAGCAGCTTGCCAGGACGGACCTCTGGGGCCAACGTCCTGACTTTC. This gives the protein CASSLPGRTSGANVLTF.

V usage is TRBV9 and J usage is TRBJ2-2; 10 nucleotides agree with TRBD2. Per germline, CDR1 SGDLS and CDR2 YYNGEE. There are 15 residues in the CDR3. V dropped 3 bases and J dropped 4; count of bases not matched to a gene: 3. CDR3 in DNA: TGTGCCAGCAGCGCTAGCGGGAGTTTCACCGGGGAGCTGTTTTTT. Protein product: CASSASGSFTGELFF.

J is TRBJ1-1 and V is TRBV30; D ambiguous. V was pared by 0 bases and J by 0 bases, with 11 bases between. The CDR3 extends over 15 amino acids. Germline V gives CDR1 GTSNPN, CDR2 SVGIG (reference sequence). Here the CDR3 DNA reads TGTGCCTGGAGTGTCGGTCCGCACATGAACACTGAAGCTTTCTTT. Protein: CAWSVGPHMNTEAFF.

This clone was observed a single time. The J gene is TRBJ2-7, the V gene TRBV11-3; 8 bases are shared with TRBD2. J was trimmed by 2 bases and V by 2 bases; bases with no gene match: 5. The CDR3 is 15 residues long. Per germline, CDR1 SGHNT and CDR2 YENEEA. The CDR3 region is CASSLHSGAAYEQYF. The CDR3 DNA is TGTGCCAGCAGCTTACATAGCGGGGCAGCCTACGAGCAGTACTTC.

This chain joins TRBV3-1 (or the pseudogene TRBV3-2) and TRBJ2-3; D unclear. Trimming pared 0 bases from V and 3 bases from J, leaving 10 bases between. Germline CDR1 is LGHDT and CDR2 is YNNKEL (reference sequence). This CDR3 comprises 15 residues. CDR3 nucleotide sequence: TGTGCCAGCAGCCAAGATCAGGACGTTACAGATACGCAGTATTTT. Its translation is CASSQDQDVTDTQYF.

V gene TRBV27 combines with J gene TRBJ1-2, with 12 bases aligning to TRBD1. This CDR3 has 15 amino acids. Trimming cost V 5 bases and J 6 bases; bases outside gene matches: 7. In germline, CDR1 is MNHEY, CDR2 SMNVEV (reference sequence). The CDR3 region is CASSPWDRGPDGYTF. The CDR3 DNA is TGTGCCAGCAGTCCATGGGACAGGGGGCCTGATGGCTACACCTTC.

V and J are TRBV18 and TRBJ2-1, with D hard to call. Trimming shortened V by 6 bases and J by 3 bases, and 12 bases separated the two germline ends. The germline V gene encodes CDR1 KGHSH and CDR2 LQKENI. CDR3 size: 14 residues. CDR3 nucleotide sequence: TGTGCCAGCTCCCCCCGCGCAGGCTACAATGAGCAGTTCTTC. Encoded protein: CASSPRAGYNEQFF.

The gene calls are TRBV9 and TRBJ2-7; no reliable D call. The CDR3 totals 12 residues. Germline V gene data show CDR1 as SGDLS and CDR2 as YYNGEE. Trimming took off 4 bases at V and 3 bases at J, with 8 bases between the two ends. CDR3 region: CASSRTDYEQYF. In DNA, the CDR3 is TGTGCCAGCAGCAGGACCGACTACGAGCAGTACTTC. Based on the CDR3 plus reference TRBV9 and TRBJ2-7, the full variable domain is DSGVTQTPKHLITATGQRVTLRCSPRSGDLSVYWYQQSLDQGLQFLIQYYNGEERAKGNILERFSAQQFPDLHSELNLSSLELGDSALYFCASSRTDYEQYFGPGTRLTVT.